What follows are 30 T cell receptor beta chains derived from one specimen sequenced in a study of blood T cell repertoires in COVID-19. Profiling relied on immunoSEQ multiplex PCR, and the TCRdb table lists in-frame clones only, not all of them. The table lists around 290,000 clones, 85% to 90% of them singletons. The sequenced sample consisted of peripheral blood. The origin of the receptors is a man in his forties or fifties with acute or convalescent COVID-19.

The chain links TRBV30 to TRBJ1-2, with a tentative D call TRBD1 (6 bases). There are 15 residues in the CDR3. Between the trimmed V and J ends, which lost 3 bases and 0 bases, there was a span of 14 bases. Per germline, CDR1 GTSNPN and CDR2 SVGIG (reference sequence). This CDR3 reads CAWSANGGPNYGYTF. CDR3 DNA sequence: TGTGCCTGGAGCGCAAACGGGGGGCCTAACTATGGCTACACCTTC.

The rearrangement uses TRBV11-2 and TRBJ2-4, with D perhaps TRBD2 (6 bases). The germline V gene has CDR1 SGHAT and CDR2 FQNNGV. The CDR3 consists of 16 residues. Trimming removed 0 bases from V and 6 bases from J, with 15 bases in between. The CDR3 nucleotides read TGTGCCAGCAGCTTAGACCTGGGGGGTTGGGGAAACATTCAGTACTTC. It specifies CASSLDLGGWGNIQYF.

The rearrangement links TRBV7-2 to TRBJ1-5; 7 bases fit TRBD1. Looked up from germline, CDR1 is SGHTA and CDR2 is FQGNSA. The CDR3 length is 15 residues. V lost 4 bases to trimming and J lost 4 bases; unmatched junction nucleotides: 7. The chain's CDR3 is CASSYRDSWNQPQHF. Written as DNA, the CDR3 is TGTGCCAGCAGCTATCGGGACAGCTGGAATCAGCCCCAGCATTTT. Based on the CDR3 plus reference TRBV7-2 and TRBJ1-5, the full variable domain is GAGVSQSPSNKVTEKGKDVELRCDPISGHTALYWYRQSLGQGLEFLIYFQGNSAPDKSGLPSDRFSAERTGGSVSTLTIQRTQQEDSAVYLCASSYRDSWNQPQHFGDGTRLSIL.

The chain employs TRBV6-6 and TRBJ2-1; D remains ambiguous. Germline values: CDR1 MNHNY, CDR2 SVGAGI (reference sequence). The CDR3 length is 12 residues. V shed 8 bases and J shed 7 bases, with 12 bases lying between them. CDR3 DNA: TGTGCCAGCGCGGCCTTGGCGAATGAGCAGTTCTTC. It is translated as CASAALANEQFF.

On this clone itself: This same CDR3 is encoded by further DNA sequences in the sample. The chain carries TRBV6-5 and TRBJ1-1; no clear D gene. V was clipped by 6 bases and J by 1 base, with 6 bases between them. This CDR3 comprises 12 residues. CDR1 and CDR2 from the germline V gene are MNHEY and SVGAGI. CDR3 protein: CASSRGNTEAFF. The CDR3 DNA is TGTGCCAGCAGCCGGGGGAACACTGAAGCTTTCTTT.

Ten or more counts support this clone. V and J are TRBV5-4 and TRBJ1-6; possibly TRBD1 for D (5 bases). V lost 5 bases and J 10 bases, leaving 16 bases between the germline ends. CDR1 SGHNT and CDR2 YYREEE come from the germline V gene (reference sequence). The CDR3 consists of 14 residues. CDR3 DNA: TGTGCCAGCAGATTCGGTGGACGGGGGTCACCCCTCCACTTT. Encoded protein: CASRFGGRGSPLHF.

V usage is TRBV6-6 and J usage is TRBJ2-3; the match to TRBD2 covers 9 bases. The CDR3 contains 14 residues. V lost 6 bases and J lost 4; bases outside the gene matches: 5. Germline V gene data show CDR1 as MNHNY and CDR2 as SVGAGI (reference sequence). This CDR3 reads CASRGGGGPDTQYF. In DNA form, the CDR3 reads TGTGCCAGCAGAGGCGGGGGGGGGCCAGATACGCAGTATTTT.

The J gene is TRBJ1-6, the V gene TRBV27; D might be TRBD1 (5 bases). CDR3 length equals 15 residues. Trimming stripped 8 bases from V and 7 bases from J, with 18 bases between. Germline CDR1 is MNHEY and CDR2 is SMNVEV (reference sequence). CDR3 in amino acids: CASQSLGLENSPLHF. The CDR3 DNA is TGTGCCAGCCAGTCTCTGGGGCTAGAAAATTCACCCCTCCACTTT.

The CDR3 is CASTLEGTSGGSEQFF. DNA for the CDR3: TGTGCCAGCACCTTAGAAGGGACTAGCGGGGGGTCTGAGCAGTTCTTC. This rearrangement joins TRBV2 to TRBJ2-1; 15 nucleotides line up with TRBD2. Germline assignment: CDR1 SNHLY and CDR2 FYNNEI. This CDR3 contains 16 residues. The V segment lost 7 bases and the J segment 9 bases; nucleotides outside the gene matches: 10.

The gene calls are TRBV6-1 and TRBJ1-5, with D maybe TRBD1 (5 bases). The germline CDR1 and CDR2 sequences are MNHNS and SASEGT. This CDR3 is built from 15 residues. The V end lost 3 bases, the J end lost 0 bases, and 9 bases lay between the germline ends. The CDR3 loop reads CASSDAGNSNQPQHF. Written as DNA, the CDR3 is TGTGCCAGCAGTGACGCAGGGAATAGCAATCAGCCCCAGCATTTT.

The chain has TRBV6-5 and TRBJ2-7; 7 nucleotides line up with TRBD1. The germline V gene encodes CDR1 MNHEY and CDR2 SVGAGI. This CDR3 has 12 residues. V dropped 5 bases and J dropped 5; count of bases not matched to a gene: 3. CDR3 protein: CASSRQGNEQYF. The CDR3 bases are TGTGCCAGCAGTCGACAGGGCAACGAGCAGTACTTC.

V gene TRBV11-2 combines with J gene TRBJ1-4; D is possibly TRBD1 (5 bases). This CDR3 contains 15 residues. Looked up from germline, CDR1 is SGHAT and CDR2 is FQNNGV. Trimming took off 1 base at V and 8 bases at J, with 14 bases between the two ends. CDR3 protein: CASSLAPTKGEKLFF. The DNA for the CDR3 is TGTGCCAGCAGCTTAGCACCCACAAAGGGGGAAAAACTGTTTTTT.

This clone was recorded a few times. The chain joins TRBV5-6 to TRBJ1-6, with 8 positions matching TRBD1. The CDR3 has 15 residues. Germline values: CDR1 SGHDT, CDR2 YYEEEE. V shed 0 bases, J shed 6 bases, and the junction held 2 bases outside the gene matches. The CDR3 spells CASSLAGTGNSPLHF. CDR3 DNA sequence: TGTGCCAGCAGCTTGGCCGGGACAGGTAATTCACCCCTCCACTTT.

The rearrangement links TRBV27 to TRBJ1-1; D is uncertain. The CDR3 has 13 amino acids. CDR1 MNHEY and CDR2 SMNVEV come from the germline V gene (reference sequence). The ends were cut back, 4 bases at V and 4 bases at J, with 10 bases in the middle. CDR3 residues: CASSWGDGTEAFF. CDR3 sequence (DNA): TGTGCCAGCAGTTGGGGAGACGGCACTGAAGCTTTCTTT.

The chain couples TRBV27 to TRBJ2-2; 9 bases fit TRBD1. The CDR3 is made up of 14 amino acids. V lost 5 bases, J lost 7 bases, and 5 bases stayed unmatched. Germline lookup yields CDR1 MNHEY and CDR2 SMNVEV (reference sequence). CDR3 loop: CASSLGTGHGELFF. CDR3 sequence (DNA): TGTGCCAGCAGTCTGGGGACAGGGCACGGGGAGCTGTTTTTT.

The genes are TRBV5-5 and TRBJ1-5, with 10 positions matching TRBD1. CDR3 length: 17 residues. The junction had 5 bases not matched to a gene; V was cut back by 2 bases and J by 0 bases. Germline-derived CDR1 and CDR2 are SGHKS and YYEKEE (reference sequence). CDR3 amino acids: CASSFLGQGYSNQPQHF. The DNA of the CDR3 is TGTGCCAGCAGCTTTTTGGGACAGGGGTATAGCAATCAGCCCCAGCATTTT. Filled out from reference TRBV5-5 and TRBJ1-5, the complete variable domain reads DAGVTQSPTHLIKTRGQQVTLRCSPISGHKSVSWYQQVLGQGPQFIFQYYEKEERGRGNFPDRFSARQFPNYSSELNVNALLLGDSALYLCASSFLGQGYSNQPQHFGDGTRLSIL.

This chain joins TRBV30 and TRBJ2-3; 9 bases agree with TRBD1. CDR1 GTSNPN and CDR2 SVGIG come from the germline V gene (reference sequence). CDR3 length: 15 residues. The J segment lost 5 bases and the V segment lost 0 bases, leaving 6 bases of the junction unmatched. DNA of the CDR3: TGTGCCTGGAGTGTACCCAACAGGGGGCTAGATACGCAGTATTTT. Translation gives CAWSVPNRGLDTQYF.

The DNA for the CDR3 is TGTGCCAGCAGCCTAGGGCGGGACAGGGCGCTAGACACGCAGTATTTT. Encoded protein: CASSLGRDRALDTQYF. This rearrangement joins TRBV11-2 to TRBJ2-3; 9 positions match TRBD1. The length of the CDR3 is 16 residues. Germline V gene sequence: CDR1 SGHAT, CDR2 FQNNGV. Unmatched junction bases numbered 15, after V lost 5 bases and J lost 9 bases.

V and J are TRBV7-7 and TRBJ2-2, with TRBD2 matching 10 bases. The CDR3 runs 15 residues. J was trimmed by 6 bases and V by 9 bases; bases with no gene match: 10. The germline CDR1 and CDR2 sequences are SSHAT and FNYEAQ (reference sequence). CDR3 amino acids: CASTEGTSEAGELFF. The DNA of the CDR3 is TGTGCCAGTACAGAGGGGACTAGCGAGGCCGGGGAGCTGTTTTTT.

The CDR3 DNA is TGTGCCAGTAGTTCCGGGTTCCGTGACGGAACCGGGGAGCTGTTTTTT. Protein: CASSSGFRDGTGELFF. The V and J genes are TRBV19 and TRBJ2-2; D is undetermined. Trimming left V 5 bases short and J 5 bases short, with 18 bases between. Germline CDR1 is LNHDA and CDR2 is SQIVND (reference sequence). This CDR3 comprises 16 residues.

The chain uses TRBV6-5 and TRBJ1-3; D gene uncertain. Per germline, CDR1 MNHEY and CDR2 SVGAGI. The CDR3 has 14 amino acids. V lost 6 bases and J 3 bases, leaving 12 bases between the germline ends. This chain's CDR3 is CASSARGGGNTIYF. The CDR3 bases are TGTGCCAGCAGCGCCCGAGGAGGTGGAAACACCATATATTTT.

J is TRBJ1-2 and V is TRBV24-1, with 10 bases that match TRBD1. The CDR3 covers 15 residues. V shed 4 bases, J shed 8 bases, and the junction held 9 bases outside the gene matches. Germline V CDR1 and CDR2: KGHDR, SFDVKD. The CDR3 spells CATSDPAGTGEGYTF. Here the CDR3 DNA reads TGTGCCACCAGTGACCCCGCTGGGACAGGGGAAGGCTACACCTTC.

The chain links TRBV3-1 (or the pseudogene TRBV3-2) to TRBJ2-7, with D perhaps matching TRBD2 (5 bases). Germline V gives CDR1 LGHDT, CDR2 YNNKEL (reference sequence). V was pared by 4 bases and J by 2 bases, with 15 bases between. This CDR3 has 15 residues. DNA for the CDR3: TGTGCCAGCAGCCTGGGAGTGGGATTCCCCTACGAGCAGTACTTC. Translation gives CASSLGVGFPYEQYF.

The chain uses TRBV6-1 and TRBJ2-2, with D perhaps TRBD2 (5 bases). The germline V and J ends were trimmed by 2 bases and 3 bases, with 7 bases remaining between them. CDR3 length: 14 amino acids. CDR1 is MNHNS, CDR2 SASEGT, per germline. The CDR3 DNA reads as TGTGCCAGCAGTGAAATGCGGGACACCGGGGAGCTGTTTTTT. Encoded protein: CASSEMRDTGELFF.

This chain uses TRBV2 with TRBJ2-1, with D perhaps matching TRBD1 (5 bases). The V and J ends lost 8 bases and 10 bases respectively, with 12 bases between them. Looked up from germline, CDR1 is SNHLY and CDR2 is FYNNEI. The CDR3 has 11 amino acids. The CDR3 reads CASSFWGEQFF. CDR3 nucleotide sequence: TGTGCCAGCTCCTTTTGGGGCGAGCAGTTCTTC. Supplemented by reference TRBV2 and TRBJ2-1, the full variable domain reads EPEVTQTPSHQVTQMGQEVILRCVPISNHLYFYWYRQILGQKVEFLVSFYNNEISEKSEIFDDQFSVERPDGSNFTLKIRSTKLEDSAMYFCASSFWGEQFFGPGTRLTVL.

This chain connects TRBV14 to TRBJ1-1, with 7 bases aligning to TRBD1. Germline CDR1 SGHDN, CDR2 FVKESK. This CDR3 is built from 14 residues. Trimming took 0 bases from V and 9 from J; bases not matched to a gene: 7. In DNA, the CDR3 is TGTGCCAGCAGCCAAGATCCAGGGGGAGTGAAAGCTTTCTTT. Translation: CASSQDPGGVKAFF.

This clone was counted only a few times. The chain carries TRBV12-5 and TRBJ2-7; 7 bases are shared with TRBD1. Trimming took 5 bases from V and 7 from J; bases not matched to a gene: 11. The length of the CDR3 is 14 residues. Germline CDR1 reads LGHNT; CDR2 reads FRNRAP. The CDR3 region has the DNA TGTGCTAGTGGTACTGGGACAGAACCCGGGGAGCAGTACTTC. Residues: CASGTGTEPGEQYF. Full variable domain (rest looked up from reference TRBV12-5 and TRBJ2-7): DARVTQTPRHKVTEMGQEVTMRCQPILGHNTVFWYRQTMMQGLELLAYFRNRAPLDDSGMPKDRFSAEMPDATLATLKIQPSEPRDSAVYFCASGTGTEPGEQYFGPGTRLTVT.

The rearrangement links TRBV5-6 to TRBJ1-2; D unclear. The CDR3 covers 12 residues. The V end was cut by 3 bases, the J end by 5 bases, with 8 bases between. CDR1 and CDR2 from the germline V gene are SGHDT and YYEEEE. The CDR3 is CASSSSVYGYTF. As DNA, the CDR3 is TGTGCCAGCAGCTCCTCGGTGTATGGCTACACCTTC.

The chain recombines TRBV27 with TRBJ2-7; maybe TRBD1 (6 bases). The germline CDR1 and CDR2 sequences are MNHEY and SMNVEV (reference sequence). Trimming pared 5 bases from V and 2 bases from J, leaving 10 bases between. CDR3 length: 13 residues. As DNA, the CDR3 is TGTGCCAGCAGTCCGGGACAACCCTACGAGCAGTACTTC. Translation: CASSPGQPYEQYF.

In the case of this clone: The same CDR3 arises from other DNA sequences in this sample as well. The chain employs TRBV5-4 and TRBJ1-1; D perhaps matches TRBD1 (5 bases). The germline V and J ends were trimmed by 0 bases and 1 base, with 7 bases remaining between them. Germline CDR1 is SGHNT and CDR2 is YYREEE (reference sequence). The CDR3 runs to 14 residues. The DNA for the CDR3 is TGTGCCAGCAGCTTGGAGACAGCGAACACTGAAGCTTTCTTT. The encoded protein is CASSLETANTEAFF.